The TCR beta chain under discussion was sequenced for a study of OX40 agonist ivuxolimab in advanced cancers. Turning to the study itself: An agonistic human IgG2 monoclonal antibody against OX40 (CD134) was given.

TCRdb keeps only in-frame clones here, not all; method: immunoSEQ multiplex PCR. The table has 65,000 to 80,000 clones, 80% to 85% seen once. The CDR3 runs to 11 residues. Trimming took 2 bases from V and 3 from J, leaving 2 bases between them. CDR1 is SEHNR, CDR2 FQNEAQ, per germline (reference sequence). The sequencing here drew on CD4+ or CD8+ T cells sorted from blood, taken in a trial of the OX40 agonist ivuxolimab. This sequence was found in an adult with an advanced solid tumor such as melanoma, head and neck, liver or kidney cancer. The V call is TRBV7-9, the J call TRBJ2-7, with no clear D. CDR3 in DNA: TGTGCCAGCAGCTTAAGCTACGAGCAGTACTTC. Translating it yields CASSLSYEQYF.